This T cell receptor (beta chain) is from a study of shared clonotypes between healthy human individuals. Study outcomes and limitations: Naive subsets typically showed greater estimated richness than memory subsets. Sharing across a handful of donors was seen in about 5% of naive CD4 clonotypes.

A word on this clone: Its antigen is currently unknown.

Genomic DNA from each subset was divided evenly over several immunoSEQ plates. TCRdb keeps only in-frame clones here, not all; method: immunoSEQ multiplex PCR. The table includes 2 million to 2.5 million clones, 92% detected once. With 6 bases clipped from V and 5 bases from J, the junction kept 8 bases outside the gene matches. Germline-derived CDR1 and CDR2 are MNHEY and SVGAGI. This CDR3 contains 14 residues. Partitioning of CD4+ cells yielded a CD45RA+ naive subset and a CD45RA-negative memory subset. The sample taken for sequencing was naive CD4+ T cells from PBMCs. As for subset: CD45RA+ positively selected. The chain couples TRBV6-5 to TRBJ2-7; 9 nucleotides line up with TRBD1. The TCR was taken from a man aged 18 to 30 in good health. Some clones in this sample may be carry-over from other donors' samples. The CDR3 DNA sequence: TGTGCCAGCAGGTACCGGGACAGGGACGACGAGCAGTACTTC. This codes for CASRYRDRDDEQYF.